The rows below give T cell receptor beta chains drawn from one sample of a study of response to subunit inactivated influenza vaccine. TCRdb recomputed calls from the RT-PCR reads with MiXCR, one row per CDR3 protein. The data show 500,000 to 600,000 distinct CDR3 sequences, around 10% seen once. This same sample was also taken into another study, of T cells expressing NK-cell markers.

The sample in question was PBMCs from blood, obtained on the day of vaccination. These receptors originate from a man aged 50 or older who received an inactivated influenza vaccine. The conserved cysteine and the conserved F or W are not part of the CDR3 here.

v_call cdr3_aa
TRBV6-1 ASSVGVGETQY
TRBV7-9 ASLGQPAYNEQF
TRBV27 ASSFGTVGNEQF
TRBV12-3/TRBV12-4 ASSLSGVTLYEQY
TRBV5-5 ASSLPSHTQY
TRBV29-1 SVGGGNQPQH
TRBV28 ASSLLGRFDQPQH
TRBV19 ASNRDSDLNSPLH
TRBV12-3/TRBV12-4 ASSTLAGGFNEQF
TRBV20-1 SARDTSGGTYEQY
TRBV7-9 ATAVVGGELF
TRBV24-1 ATSVPFSGGGRDTQY
TRBV3-1 ASSQSHEAF
TRBV29-1 SVGGVSTDTQY
TRBV11-2 ASSGGLGSYNEQF
TRBV3-1 ASSQGWALPREAF
TRBV7-9 ASSFRTSNTGELF
TRBV5-1 ASSTRDVEQF
TRBV6-2/TRBV6-3 ASSYYGSYNEQF
TRBV7-9 ASSLLDTDQETQY
TRBV4-2 ASSQEGLAGNTGELF
TRBV28 ASSLNPAASYNEQF
TRBV28 ASSLWSVGGRRGVQPQH
TRBV7-9 ASSLRQMNTGELF
TRBV10-3 ANLRVPYEQY
TRBV15 ATSELAGVYNEQF
TRBV27 ASSFSGTGEYNGEQF
TRBV10-3 AISAAAGGANEKLF
TRBV4-1 ASSHLGRADNEQF
TRBV28 ASSSHRGNSYEQY
TRBV6-2/TRBV6-3 ASSYFGRYEQY
TRBV14 ASSPGTSNQPQH
TRBV30 AWSGLSGRPQFTDTQY
TRBV5-1 ASSPLATPTDTQY
TRBV20-1 SARLRQNQETQY
TRBV5-1 ASSFSGSIATNEKLF
TRBV4-3 ASSQDWGYQPGANVLT
TRBV11-2 ASSLKRANTGELF
TRBV20-1 SARGLLNTGELF
TRBV14 ASNLAGGADTQY
TRBV4-3 ASSQDYQGTNYGYT
TRBV18 ASSPDSSYEQY
TRBV7-9 ASSTLGQGYEQY
TRBV7-9 ASSLGAGEPGH
TRBV12-3/TRBV12-4 ASSFGVPYEQY
TRBV11-2 ASSSYTGQGNIYEQY
TRBV6-2/TRBV6-3 ASSFPLAGADTQY
TRBV25-1 ASREQGSYEQY
TRBV4-1 ASSQEPLAGGPPHQETQY
TRBV4-2 ASSIPGRGVDEQY
TRBV12-3/TRBV12-4 ASSTGGSRYTQY
TRBV6-2/TRBV6-3 ASGPKGRATNEKLF
TRBV10-3 AISEGSRLNEQF